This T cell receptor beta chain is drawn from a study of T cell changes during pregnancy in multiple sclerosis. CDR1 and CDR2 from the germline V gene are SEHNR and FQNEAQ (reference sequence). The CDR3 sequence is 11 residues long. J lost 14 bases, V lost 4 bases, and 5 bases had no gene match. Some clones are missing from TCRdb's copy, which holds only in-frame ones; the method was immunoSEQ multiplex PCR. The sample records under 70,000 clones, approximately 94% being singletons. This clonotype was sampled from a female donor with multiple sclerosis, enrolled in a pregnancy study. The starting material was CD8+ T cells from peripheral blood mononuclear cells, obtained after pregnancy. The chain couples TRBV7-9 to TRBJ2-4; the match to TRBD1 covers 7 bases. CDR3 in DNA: TGTGCCAGCAGCTCAAGGGGGCGGGAGTACTTC. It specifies CASSSRGREYF.